This note documents a single T cell receptor beta chain sequence. Antigen: not known. These data come from a study of graft-versus-host responses after intestinal transplantation. Overall study context: Tacrolimus and steroids were given for two to three years to all recipients after anti-thymocyte globulin induction. Study-level results: GvH clones were found in recipient marrow; some appeared first in ileum or blood.

The method was immunoSEQ multiplex PCR; TCRdb's version includes in-frame clones alone and lacks a portion of them. The repertoire includes about 18,000 clones, 75% to 95% of them detected once, and 1.5% to 2% sits in the top ten. The sample consisted of PBMCs, taken 350 to 400 days after transplant. The clonotype comes from a human patient who received an intestinal transplant, so some T cells may come from the graft donor.

This CDR3 is CASSLNRREAFF. The CDR3 DNA reads as TGTGCCAGCAGTCTGAACAGGCGAGAAGCTTTCTTT. This chain links TRBV6-6 with TRBJ1-1, with a possible D match to TRBD1 (5 bases). This CDR3 region has 12 residues. The V gene lost 5 bases and the J gene lost 8 bases, with 12 bases spanning the gap. The V gene's germline CDR1 is MNHNY and CDR2 SVGAGI (reference sequence).